Listed below are T cell receptor beta chains from one sample, sequenced in a study of blood T cell repertoires in COVID-19. Produced via immunoSEQ multiplex PCR; TCRdb's table is partial and in-frame only. The data show 300,000 to 400,000 clones, 85% seen once. The sequenced sample consisted of peripheral blood. These receptors were collected from a human donor in a cohort sampled during active COVID-19. The CDR3 runs from the conserved cysteine through the conserved F or W.

v_gene: TRBV18
j_gene: TRBJ2-1
CDR3aa: CASSPPRGRVAGIGEQFF

v_gene: TRBV30
j_gene: TRBJ2-1
CDR3aa: CAWRYGKASGGADIYNEQFF

v_gene: TRBV30
j_gene: TRBJ2-3
CDR3aa: CAWSPHGTGDKNTQYF

v_gene: TRBV29-1
j_gene: TRBJ1-5
CDR3aa: CSVQMDRGQPQHF

v_gene: TRBV20-1
j_gene: TRBJ1-2
CDR3aa: CSASPRVGGQGLNGYTF

v_gene: TRBV5-5
j_gene: TRBJ2-7
CDR3aa: CASSKSGGGAYEQYF

v_gene: TRBV10-3
j_gene: TRBJ1-1
CDR3aa: CAAGGGANTEAFF

v_gene: TRBV5-1
j_gene: TRBJ1-3
CDR3aa: CASSQTGAGNTIYF

v_gene: TRBV7-9
j_gene: TRBJ1-2
CDR3aa: CASSPGQTAYGYTF

v_gene: TRBV28
j_gene: TRBJ2-7
CDR3aa: CASSTIGRGSGQGGAQYF

v_gene: TRBV13
j_gene: TRBJ1-3
CDR3aa: CASSSSAYSGNTIYF

v_gene: TRBV24-1
j_gene: TRBJ1-3
CDR3aa: CATSDGTGMDTIYF

v_gene: TRBV5-1
j_gene: TRBJ1-2
CDR3aa: CASSTAGLDTF

v_gene: TRBV27
j_gene: TRBJ2-6
CDR3aa: CASSSYSSGANVLTF

v_gene: TRBV4-1
j_gene: TRBJ2-3
CDR3aa: CASSRGLAGDPTDTQYF

v_gene: TRBV30
j_gene: TRBJ2-2
CDR3aa: CAWSKGLAGGELFF

v_gene: TRBV7-9
j_gene: TRBJ2-7
CDR3aa: CASSEAQEAYEQYF

v_gene: TRBV19
j_gene: TRBJ2-7
CDR3aa: CASSIVAPGLAREQYF

v_gene: TRBV6-5
j_gene: TRBJ2-5
CDR3aa: CATRTGAQETQYF

v_gene: TRBV5-1
j_gene: TRBJ2-7
CDR3aa: CASSGQSYEQYF

v_gene: TRBV5-1
j_gene: TRBJ2-2
CDR3aa: CASSTDRPNTGELFF

v_gene: TRBV15
j_gene: TRBJ1-1
CDR3aa: CATSRGQVTVNTEAFF

v_gene: TRBV30
j_gene: TRBJ2-5
CDR3aa: CAWRAGGVETQYF

v_gene: TRBV20-1
j_gene: TRBJ1-4
CDR3aa: CSASGGGKLFF

v_gene: TRBV6-5
j_gene: TRBJ1-2
CDR3aa: CASSSTDRAYGYTF

v_gene: TRBV7-6
j_gene: TRBJ2-2
CDR3aa: CASSLSTGGTGELFF

v_gene: TRBV7-9
j_gene: TRBJ2-1
CDR3aa: CASSRWAGGLVNEQFF

v_gene: TRBV6-5
j_gene: TRBJ1-3
CDR3aa: CASKMGFSGNTIYF

v_gene: TRBV11-3
j_gene: TRBJ2-2
CDR3aa: CASSPGQGWTGELFF

v_gene: TRBV3-1/TRBV3-2
j_gene: TRBJ1-1
CDR3aa: CASSHGGGNTEAFF

v_gene: TRBV7-2
j_gene: TRBJ1-5
CDR3aa: CASSLVGTGNNQPQHF

v_gene: TRBV24-1
j_gene: TRBJ2-3
CDR3aa: CATKGQRFTDTQYF

v_gene: TRBV2
j_gene: TRBJ2-7
CDR3aa: CASSEQQGYEQYF

v_gene: TRBV2
j_gene: TRBJ2-7
CDR3aa: CASSGTVFAYEQYF

v_gene: TRBV6-1
j_gene: TRBJ1-2
CDR3aa: CASSEIFREANYGYTF

v_gene: TRBV19
j_gene: TRBJ2-1
CDR3aa: CASRGASSYNEQFF

v_gene: TRBV7-8
j_gene: TRBJ2-1
CDR3aa: CASSLSYEQFF

v_gene: TRBV27
j_gene: TRBJ1-2
CDR3aa: CASSLSGQGSEGYTF

v_gene: TRBV5-6
j_gene: TRBJ1-6
CDR3aa: CASSRDRDNYNSPLHF

v_gene: TRBV7-9
j_gene: TRBJ2-5
CDR3aa: CASSLWTRGQETQYF

v_gene: TRBV6-5
j_gene: TRBJ1-1
CDR3aa: CASSYQGQPNTEAFF

v_gene: TRBV7-9
j_gene: TRBJ2-5
CDR3aa: CASSLNDRGGETQYF

v_gene: TRBV7-3
j_gene: TRBJ2-3
CDR3aa: CASSLAGGTDTQYF

v_gene: TRBV2
j_gene: TRBJ1-2
CDR3aa: CASSRDRGEGYTF

v_gene: TRBV19
j_gene: TRBJ1-2
CDR3aa: CASSSPGTGESYGYTF

v_gene: TRBV7-3
j_gene: TRBJ2-1
CDR3aa: CASSFTSGGVNEQFF

v_gene: TRBV6-5
j_gene: TRBJ1-2
CDR3aa: CASSTGQGINYGYTF

v_gene: TRBV12-5
j_gene: TRBJ1-5
CDR3aa: CASGLDSPTQHF

v_gene: TRBV24-1
j_gene: TRBJ2-3
CDR3aa: CATSDPGLDTQYF

v_gene: TRBV21-1
j_gene: TRBJ2-2
CDR3aa: CASSKARLAGITGELFF

v_gene: TRBV4-1
j_gene: TRBJ2-3
CDR3aa: CASSQRADRTDTQYF

v_gene: TRBV7-3
j_gene: TRBJ1-1
CDR3aa: CASSPSGPRGSTEAFF

v_gene: TRBV5-1
j_gene: TRBJ1-5
CDR3aa: CASSLRPGGSNQPQHF